This T cell receptor beta chain stems from a study of T cells in Graves' hyperthyroidism and ophthalmopathy. As for the study in general: At the time of initial diagnosis and before any treatment, peripheral blood was collected.

The PBMCs were taken from more than 8 ml of fresh peripheral blood. Template material for amplifying TCR beta CDR3 regions consisted of RNA transcripts. During a first-round RT-PCR of the TCR CDR3, the HTBI primer set was used. One entry per CDR3 protein results from TCRdb running MiXCR on the multiplex PCR reads. The top ten hold around 4% of the sample, which has fewer than 650,000 distinct CDR3 sequences, about 14% seen once. There are a few counts of this clonotype. What it recognizes is unknown. Overall study findings and caveats: From stable hyperthyroidism, ophthalmopathy was set apart by a 13 V-J model.

The CDR3 is made up of 12 amino acids. The ends were cut back, 4 bases at V and 0 bases at J, with 7 bases in the middle. Germline loops: CDR1 DFQATT, CDR2 SNEGSKA (reference sequence). J is TRBJ2-7 and V is TRBV20-1; D gene unclear. The receptor's source is a middle-aged woman with Graves' ophthalmopathy. The sample taken for sequencing was blood. In DNA form, the CDR3 reads TGCAGTGCTATCCCTAGCTCCTACGAGCAGTACTTC. Protein sequence: CSAIPSSYEQYF.